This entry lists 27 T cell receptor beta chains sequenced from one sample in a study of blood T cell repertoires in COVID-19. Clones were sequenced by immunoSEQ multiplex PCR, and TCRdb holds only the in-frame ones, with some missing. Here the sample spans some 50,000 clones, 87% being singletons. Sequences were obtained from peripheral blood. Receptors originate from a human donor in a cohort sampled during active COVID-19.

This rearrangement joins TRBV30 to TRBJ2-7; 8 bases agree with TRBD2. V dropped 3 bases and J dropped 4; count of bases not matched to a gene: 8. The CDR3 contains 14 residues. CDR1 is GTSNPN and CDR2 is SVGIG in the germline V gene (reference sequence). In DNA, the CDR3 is TGTGCCTGGAGCGGGTCGAGCGGGAGTTACGAGCAGTACTTC. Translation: CAWSGSSGSYEQYF. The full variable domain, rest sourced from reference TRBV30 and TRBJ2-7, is SQTIHQWPATLVQPVGSPLSLECTVEGTSNPNLYWYRQAAGRGLQLLFYSVGIGQISSEVPQNLSASRPQDRQFILSSKKLLLSDSGFYLCAWSGSSGSYEQYFGPGTRLTVT.

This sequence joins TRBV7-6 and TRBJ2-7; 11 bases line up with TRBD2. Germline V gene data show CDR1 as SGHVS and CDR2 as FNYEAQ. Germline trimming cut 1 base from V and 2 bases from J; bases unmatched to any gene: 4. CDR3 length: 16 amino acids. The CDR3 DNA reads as TGTGCCAGCAGCTTAGTGCTAGCGGGAGGTACCTACGAGCAGTACTTC. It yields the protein CASSLVLAGGTYEQYF.

CDR3 sequence reads: CASSFRDSNSNQPQHF. The CDR3, as DNA: TGTGCCAGCAGCTTCCGGGACAGTAATAGCAATCAGCCCCAGCATTTT. The V call is TRBV7-6, the J call TRBJ1-5, with 7 bases lining up with TRBD1. CDR1 is SGHVS and CDR2 is FNYEAQ in the germline V gene. The CDR3 consists of 16 residues. The ends lost 3 bases at V and 0 bases at J; junction bases unmatched: 5.

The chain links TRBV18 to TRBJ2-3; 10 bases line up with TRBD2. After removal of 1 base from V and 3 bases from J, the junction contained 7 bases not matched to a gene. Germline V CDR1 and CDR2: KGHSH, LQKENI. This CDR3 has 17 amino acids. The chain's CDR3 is CASSPQASGRGTDTQYF. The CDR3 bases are TGTGCCAGCTCACCACAAGCTAGCGGGAGAGGAACAGATACGCAGTATTTT. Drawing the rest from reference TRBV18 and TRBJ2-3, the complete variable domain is NAGVMQNPRHLVRRRGQEARLRCSPMKGHSHVYWYRQLPEEGLKFMVYLQKENIIDESGMPKERFSAEFPKEGPSILRIQQVVRGDSAAYFCASSPQASGRGTDTQYFGPGTRLTVL.

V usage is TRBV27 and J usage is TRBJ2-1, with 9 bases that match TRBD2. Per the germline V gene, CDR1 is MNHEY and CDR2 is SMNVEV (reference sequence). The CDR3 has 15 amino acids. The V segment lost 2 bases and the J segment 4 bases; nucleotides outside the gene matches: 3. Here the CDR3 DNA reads TGTGCCAGCAGTTTAGGCGGGAGGGGATACAATGAGCAGTTCTTC. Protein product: CASSLGGRGYNEQFF.

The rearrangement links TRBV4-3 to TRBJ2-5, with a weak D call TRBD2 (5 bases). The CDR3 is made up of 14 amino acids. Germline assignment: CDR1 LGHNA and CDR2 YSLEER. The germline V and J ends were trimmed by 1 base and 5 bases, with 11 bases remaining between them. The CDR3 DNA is TGCGCCAGCAGCCAAGTGGGGAGCGAGGAGACCCAGTACTTC. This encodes CASSQVGSEETQYF.

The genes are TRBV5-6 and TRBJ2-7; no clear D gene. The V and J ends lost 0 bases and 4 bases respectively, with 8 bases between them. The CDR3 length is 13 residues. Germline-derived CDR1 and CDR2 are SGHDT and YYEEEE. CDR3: CASSLDFSYEQYF. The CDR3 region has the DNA TGTGCCAGCAGCTTGGATTTTTCTTACGAGCAGTACTTC.

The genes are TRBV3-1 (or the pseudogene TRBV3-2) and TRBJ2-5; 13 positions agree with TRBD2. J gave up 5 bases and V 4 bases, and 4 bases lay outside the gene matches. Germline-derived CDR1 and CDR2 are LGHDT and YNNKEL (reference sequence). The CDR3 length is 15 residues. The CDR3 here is CASSRTSGSSETQYF. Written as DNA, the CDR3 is TGTGCCAGCAGCCGGACTAGCGGGAGTTCGGAGACCCAGTACTTC.

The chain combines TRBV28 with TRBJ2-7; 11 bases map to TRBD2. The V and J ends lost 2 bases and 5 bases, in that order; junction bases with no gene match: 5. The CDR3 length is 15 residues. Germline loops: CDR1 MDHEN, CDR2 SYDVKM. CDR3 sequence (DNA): TGTGCCAGCAGTTTACTAGCGGGAGGTTTGGACGAGCAGTACTTC. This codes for CASSLLAGGLDEQYF. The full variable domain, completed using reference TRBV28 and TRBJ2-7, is DVKVTQSSRYLVKRTGEKVFLECVQDMDHENMFWYRQDPGLGLRLIYFSYDVKMKEKGDIPEGYSVSREKKERFSLILESASTNQTSMYLCASSLLAGGLDEQYFGPGTRLTVT.

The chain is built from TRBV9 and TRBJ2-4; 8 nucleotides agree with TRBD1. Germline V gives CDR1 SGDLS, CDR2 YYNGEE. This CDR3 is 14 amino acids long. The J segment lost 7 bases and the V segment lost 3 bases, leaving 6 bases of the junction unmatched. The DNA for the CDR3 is TGTGCCAGCAGCGGAGGACAGGGTGAGAACATTCAGTACTTC. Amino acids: CASSGGQGENIQYF.

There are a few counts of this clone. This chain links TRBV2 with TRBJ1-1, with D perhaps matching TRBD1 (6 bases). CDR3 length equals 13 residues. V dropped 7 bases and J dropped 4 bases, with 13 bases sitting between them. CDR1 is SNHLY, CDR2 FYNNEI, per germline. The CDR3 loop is CASTPGQSTEAFF. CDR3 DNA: TGTGCCAGCACCCCGGGACAATCCACTGAAGCTTTCTTT. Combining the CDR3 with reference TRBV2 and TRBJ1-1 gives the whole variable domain EPEVTQTPSHQVTQMGQEVILRCVPISNHLYFYWYRQILGQKVEFLVSFYNNEISEKSEIFDDQFSVERPDGSNFTLKIRSTKLEDSAMYFCASTPGQSTEAFFGQGTRLTVV.

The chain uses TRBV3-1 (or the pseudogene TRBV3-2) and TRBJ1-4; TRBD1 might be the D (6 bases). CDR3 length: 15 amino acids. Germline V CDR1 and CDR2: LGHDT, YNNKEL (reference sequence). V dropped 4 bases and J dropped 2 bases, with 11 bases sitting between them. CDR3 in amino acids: CASSLGGQTNEKLFF. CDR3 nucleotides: TGTGCCAGCAGCCTGGGGGGGCAGACTAATGAAAAACTGTTTTTT.

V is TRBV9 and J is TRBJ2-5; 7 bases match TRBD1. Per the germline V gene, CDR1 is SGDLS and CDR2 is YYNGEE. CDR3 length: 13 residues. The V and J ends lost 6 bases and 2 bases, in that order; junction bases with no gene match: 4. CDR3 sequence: CASNGQAQETQYF. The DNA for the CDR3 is TGTGCCAGCAACGGACAGGCTCAAGAGACCCAGTACTTC.

DNA of the CDR3: TGTGCCAGCAGTTACTCGCCCTTGACTAGCGGGAGTCGCGATGAGCAGTTCTTC. It yields the protein CASSYSPLTSGSRDEQFF. The chain links TRBV6-2 or TRBV6-3 to TRBJ2-1, with TRBD2 matching over 12 bases. CDR3 length: 18 amino acids. V was clipped by 0 bases and J by 8 bases; unmatched bases: 11. The germline V gene encodes CDR1 MNHEY and CDR2 SVGEGT.

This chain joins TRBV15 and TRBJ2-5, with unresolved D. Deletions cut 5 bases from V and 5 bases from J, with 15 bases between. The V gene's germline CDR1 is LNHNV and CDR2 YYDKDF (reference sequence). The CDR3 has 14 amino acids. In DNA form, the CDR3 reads TGTGCCACCAGCCGAGGCGCCCTCCTGGAGACCCAGTACTTC. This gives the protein CATSRGALLETQYF.

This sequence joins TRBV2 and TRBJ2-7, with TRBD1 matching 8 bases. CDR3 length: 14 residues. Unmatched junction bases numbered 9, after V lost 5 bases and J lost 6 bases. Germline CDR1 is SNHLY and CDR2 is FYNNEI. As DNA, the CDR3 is TGTGCCAGCAGTCCTAGGACAGGGAACGGCGAGCAGTACTTC. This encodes CASSPRTGNGEQYF.

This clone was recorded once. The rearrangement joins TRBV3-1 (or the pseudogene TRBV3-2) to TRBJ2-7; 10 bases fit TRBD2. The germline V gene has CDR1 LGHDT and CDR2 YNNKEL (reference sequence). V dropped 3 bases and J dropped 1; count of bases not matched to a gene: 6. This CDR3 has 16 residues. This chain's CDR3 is CASSHWTSGGSYEQYF. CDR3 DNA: TGTGCCAGCAGCCACTGGACTAGCGGAGGATCCTACGAGCAGTACTTC.

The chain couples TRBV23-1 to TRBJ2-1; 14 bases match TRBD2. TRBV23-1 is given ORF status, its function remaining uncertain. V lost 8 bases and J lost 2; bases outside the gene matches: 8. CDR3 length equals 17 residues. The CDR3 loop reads CASGGTSGSRPYNEQFF. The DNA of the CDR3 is TGCGCCAGCGGCGGGACTAGCGGGAGTCGACCCTACAATGAGCAGTTCTTC.

CDR3 in DNA: TGCAGCGTTGCTACTCCAGGGGGTCGGACTGAAGCTTTCTTT. Translation gives CSVATPGGRTEAFF. The rearrangement joins TRBV29-1 to TRBJ1-1, with TRBD1 matching 7 bases. Germline V gene lookup returns CDR1 SQVTM and CDR2 ANQGSEA. This CDR3 spans 14 amino acids. Unmatched junction bases numbered 10, after V lost 4 bases and J lost 5 bases. Looking up the rest from reference TRBV29-1 and TRBJ1-1 gives the full variable domain: SAVISQKPSRDICQRGTSLTIQCQVDSQVTMMFWYRQQPGQSLTLIATANQGSEATYESGFVIDKFPISRPNLTFSTLTVSNMSPEDSSIYLCSVATPGGRTEAFFGQGTRLTVV.

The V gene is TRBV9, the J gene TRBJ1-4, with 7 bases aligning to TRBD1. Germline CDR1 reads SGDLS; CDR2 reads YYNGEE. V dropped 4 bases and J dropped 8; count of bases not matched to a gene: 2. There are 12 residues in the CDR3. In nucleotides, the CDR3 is TGTGCCAGCAGCTCGGGACAGGAAAAACTGTTTTTT. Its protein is CASSSGQEKLFF.

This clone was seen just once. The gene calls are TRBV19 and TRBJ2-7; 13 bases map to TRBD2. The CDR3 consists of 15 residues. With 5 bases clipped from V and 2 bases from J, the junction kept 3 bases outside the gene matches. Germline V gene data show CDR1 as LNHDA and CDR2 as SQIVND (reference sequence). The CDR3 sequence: CASSGGLAGAYEQYF. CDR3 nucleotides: TGTGCCAGTAGTGGCGGACTAGCGGGAGCCTACGAGCAGTACTTC.

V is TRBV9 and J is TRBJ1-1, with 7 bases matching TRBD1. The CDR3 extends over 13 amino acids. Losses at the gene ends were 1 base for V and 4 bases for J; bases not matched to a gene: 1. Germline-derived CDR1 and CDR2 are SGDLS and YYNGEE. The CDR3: CASSVNRGTEAFF. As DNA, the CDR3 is TGTGCCAGCAGCGTAAACAGGGGCACTGAAGCTTTCTTT.

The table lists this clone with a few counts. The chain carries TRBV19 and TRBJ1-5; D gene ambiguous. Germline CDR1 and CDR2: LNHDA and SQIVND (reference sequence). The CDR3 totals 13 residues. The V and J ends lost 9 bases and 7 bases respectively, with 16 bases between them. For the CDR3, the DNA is TGTGCCAGCGGGAGGGCCTCAGAACAGCCCCAGCATTTT. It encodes CASGRASEQPQHF.

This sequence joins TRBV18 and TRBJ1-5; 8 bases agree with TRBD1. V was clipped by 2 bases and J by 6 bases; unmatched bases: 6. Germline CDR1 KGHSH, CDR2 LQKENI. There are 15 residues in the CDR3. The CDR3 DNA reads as TGTGCCAGCTCACCATCAGGGGGCAATGGTCAGCCCCAGCATTTT. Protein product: CASSPSGGNGQPQHF.

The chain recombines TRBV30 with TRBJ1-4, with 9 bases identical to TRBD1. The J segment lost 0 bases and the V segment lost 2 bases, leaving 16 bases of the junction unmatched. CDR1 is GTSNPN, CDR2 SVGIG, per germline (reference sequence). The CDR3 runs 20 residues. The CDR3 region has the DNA TGTGCCTGGAGTTCGTCGGGACAGGGAATTCTACTTGCAACTAATGAAAAACTGTTTTTT. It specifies CAWSSSGQGILLATNEKLFF.

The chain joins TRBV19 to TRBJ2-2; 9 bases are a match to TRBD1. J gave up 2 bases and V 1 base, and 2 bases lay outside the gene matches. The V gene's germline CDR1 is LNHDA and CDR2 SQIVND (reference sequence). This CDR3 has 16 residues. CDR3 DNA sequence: TGTGCCAGTAGTATAGGACAGGGGGTCAACACCGGGGAGCTGTTTTTT. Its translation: CASSIGQGVNTGELFF.

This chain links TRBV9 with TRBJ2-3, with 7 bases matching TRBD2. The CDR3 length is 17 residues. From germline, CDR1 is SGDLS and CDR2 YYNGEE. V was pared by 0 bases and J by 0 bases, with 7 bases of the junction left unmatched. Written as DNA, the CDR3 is TGTGCCAGCAGCGTAGGACCCAGCGGGACTAGCACAGATACGCAGTATTTT. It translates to CASSVGPSGTSTDTQYF.